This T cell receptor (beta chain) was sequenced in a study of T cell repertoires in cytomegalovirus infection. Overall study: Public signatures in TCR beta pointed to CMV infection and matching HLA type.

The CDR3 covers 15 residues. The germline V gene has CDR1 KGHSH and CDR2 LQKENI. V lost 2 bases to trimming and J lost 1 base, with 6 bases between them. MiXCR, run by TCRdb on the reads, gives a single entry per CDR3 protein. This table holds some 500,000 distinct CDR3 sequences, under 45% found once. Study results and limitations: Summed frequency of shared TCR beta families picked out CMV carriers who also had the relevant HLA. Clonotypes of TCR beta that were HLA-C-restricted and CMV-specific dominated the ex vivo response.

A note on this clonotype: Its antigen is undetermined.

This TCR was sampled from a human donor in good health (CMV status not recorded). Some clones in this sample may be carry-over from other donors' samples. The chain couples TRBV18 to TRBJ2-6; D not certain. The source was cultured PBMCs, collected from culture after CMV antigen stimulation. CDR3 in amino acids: CASSPVASGANVLTF. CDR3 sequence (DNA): TGTGCCAGCTCACCAGTCGCTTCTGGGGCCAACGTCCTGACTTTC.